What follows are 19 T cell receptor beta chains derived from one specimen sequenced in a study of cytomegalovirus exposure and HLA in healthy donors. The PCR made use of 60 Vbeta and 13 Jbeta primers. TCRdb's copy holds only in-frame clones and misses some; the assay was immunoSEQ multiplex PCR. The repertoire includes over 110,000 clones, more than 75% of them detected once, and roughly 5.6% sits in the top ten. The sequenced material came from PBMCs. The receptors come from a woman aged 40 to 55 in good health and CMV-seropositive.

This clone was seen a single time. The CDR3 loop is CASSLTGQVSDTQYF. CDR3 coding DNA: TGTGCCAGCAGCTTGACGGGACAGGTATCAGATACGCAGTATTTT. This chain links TRBV7-9 with TRBJ2-3; TRBD1 aligns across 8 bases. V dropped 3 bases and J dropped 4; count of bases not matched to a gene: 6. This CDR3 has 15 residues. Germline V lookup: CDR1 SEHNR, CDR2 FQNEAQ (reference sequence).

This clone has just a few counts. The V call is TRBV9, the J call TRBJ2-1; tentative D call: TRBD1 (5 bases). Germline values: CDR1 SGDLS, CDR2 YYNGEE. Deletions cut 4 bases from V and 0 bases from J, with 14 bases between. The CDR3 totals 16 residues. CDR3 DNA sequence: TGTGCCAGCAGCACCCGTTCAGGGTTCTCCTACAATGAGCAGTTCTTC. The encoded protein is CASSTRSGFSYNEQFF.

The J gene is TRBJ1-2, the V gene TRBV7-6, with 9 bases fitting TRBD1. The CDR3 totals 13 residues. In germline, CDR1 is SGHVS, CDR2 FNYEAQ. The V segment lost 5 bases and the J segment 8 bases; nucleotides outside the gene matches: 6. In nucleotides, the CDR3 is TGTGCCAGCAGCCGGGACAGGGTTGGAGGCTACACCTTC. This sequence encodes CASSRDRVGGYTF. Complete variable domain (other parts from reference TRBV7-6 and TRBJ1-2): GAGVSQSPRYKVTKRGQDVALRCDPISGHVSLYWYRQALGQGPEFLTYFNYEAQQDKSGLPNDRFSAERPEGSISTLTIQRTEQRDSAMYRCASSRDRVGGYTFGSGTRLTVV.

CDR3: CASGREATYEQYF. CDR3 DNA: TGTGCCAGCGGGCGGGAGGCCACCTACGAGCAGTACTTC. The V gene is TRBV6-5, the J gene TRBJ2-7; 8 bases map to TRBD2. Germline V gene data show CDR1 as MNHEY and CDR2 as SVGAGI. The CDR3 totals 13 residues. V lost 8 bases and J lost 2; bases outside the gene matches: 5.

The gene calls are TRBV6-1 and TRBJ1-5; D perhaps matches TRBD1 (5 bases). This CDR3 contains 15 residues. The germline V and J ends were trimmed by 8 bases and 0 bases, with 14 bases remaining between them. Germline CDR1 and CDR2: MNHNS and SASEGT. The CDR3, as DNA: TGTGCCAGCGACCTCGACAGTTATAGCAATCAGCCCCAGCATTTT. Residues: CASDLDSYSNQPQHF.

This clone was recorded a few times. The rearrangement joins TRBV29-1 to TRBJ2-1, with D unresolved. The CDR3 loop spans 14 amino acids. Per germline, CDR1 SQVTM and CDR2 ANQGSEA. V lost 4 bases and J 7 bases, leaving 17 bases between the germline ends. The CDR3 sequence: CSVALLITRNEQFF. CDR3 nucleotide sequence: TGCAGCGTTGCTCTTTTGATAACTCGGAATGAGCAGTTCTTC.

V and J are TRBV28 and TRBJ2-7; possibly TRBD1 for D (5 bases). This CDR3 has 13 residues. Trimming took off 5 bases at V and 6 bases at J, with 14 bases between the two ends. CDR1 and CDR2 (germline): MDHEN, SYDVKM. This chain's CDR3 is CASSTRAPGEQYF. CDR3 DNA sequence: TGTGCCAGCAGTACCAGGGCCCCGGGCGAGCAGTACTTC.

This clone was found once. CDR3 in DNA: TGTGCCAGCAGCCCCGGACAGGGAATACCTCAGCCCCAGCATTTT. This translates into CASSPGQGIPQPQHF. This chain uses TRBV28 with TRBJ1-5; 8 bases agree with TRBD1. V dropped 6 bases and J dropped 6; count of bases not matched to a gene: 10. Germline V CDR1 and CDR2: MDHEN, SYDVKM. The CDR3 is 15 residues long.

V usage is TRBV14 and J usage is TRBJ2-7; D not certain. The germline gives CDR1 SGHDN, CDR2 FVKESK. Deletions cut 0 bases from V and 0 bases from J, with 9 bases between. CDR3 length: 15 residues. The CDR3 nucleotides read TGTGCCAGCAGCCAAGATCAGGCTCGCTCCTACGAGCAGTACTTC. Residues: CASSQDQARSYEQYF.

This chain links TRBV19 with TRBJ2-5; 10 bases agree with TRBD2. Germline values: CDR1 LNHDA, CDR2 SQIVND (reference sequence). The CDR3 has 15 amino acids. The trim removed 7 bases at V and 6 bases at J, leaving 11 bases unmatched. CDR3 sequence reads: CASTPRPSGRQTQYF. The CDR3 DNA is TGTGCCAGTACCCCCCGGCCTAGCGGGAGACAGACCCAGTACTTC. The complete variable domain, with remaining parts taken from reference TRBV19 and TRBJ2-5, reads DGGITQSPKYLFRKEGQNVTLSCEQNLNHDAMYWYRQDPGQGLRLIYYSQIVNDFQKGDIAEGYSVSREKKESFPLTVTSAQKNPTAFYLCASTPRPSGRQTQYFGPGTRLLVL.

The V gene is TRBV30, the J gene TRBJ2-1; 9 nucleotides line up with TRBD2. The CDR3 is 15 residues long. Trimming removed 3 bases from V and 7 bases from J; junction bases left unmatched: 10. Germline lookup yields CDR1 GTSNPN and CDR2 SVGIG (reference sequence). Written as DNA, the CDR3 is TGTGCCTGGAGGGACGTGGCGGGAGGGCCAAATGAGCAGTTCTTC. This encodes CAWRDVAGGPNEQFF.

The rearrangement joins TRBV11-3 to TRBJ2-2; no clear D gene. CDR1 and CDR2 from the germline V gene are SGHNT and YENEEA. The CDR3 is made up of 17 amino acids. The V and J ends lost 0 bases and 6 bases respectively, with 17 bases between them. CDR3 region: CASSLDLWAKSPGELFF. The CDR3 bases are TGTGCCAGCAGCTTAGATCTATGGGCGAAGAGTCCCGGGGAGCTGTTTTTT.

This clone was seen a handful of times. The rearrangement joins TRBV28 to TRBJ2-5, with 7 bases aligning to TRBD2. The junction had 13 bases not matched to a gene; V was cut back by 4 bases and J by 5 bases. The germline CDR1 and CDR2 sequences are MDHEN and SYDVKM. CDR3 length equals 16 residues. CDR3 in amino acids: CASSSHGRSSRETQYF. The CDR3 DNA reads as TGTGCCAGCAGTTCCCACGGGAGGTCCTCAAGGGAGACCCAGTACTTC.

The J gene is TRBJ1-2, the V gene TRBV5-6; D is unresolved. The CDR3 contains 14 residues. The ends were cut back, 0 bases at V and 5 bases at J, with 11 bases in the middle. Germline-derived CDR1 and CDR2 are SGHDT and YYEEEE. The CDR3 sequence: CASSLAGGSYGYTF. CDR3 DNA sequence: TGTGCCAGCAGCTTGGCGGGAGGGAGTTATGGCTACACCTTC. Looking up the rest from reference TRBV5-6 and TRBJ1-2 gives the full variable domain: DAGVTQSPTHLIKTRGQQVTLRCSPKSGHDTVSWYQQALGQGPQFIFQYYEEEERQRGNFPDRFSGHQFPNYSSELNVNALLLGDSALYLCASSLAGGSYGYTFGSGTRLTVV.

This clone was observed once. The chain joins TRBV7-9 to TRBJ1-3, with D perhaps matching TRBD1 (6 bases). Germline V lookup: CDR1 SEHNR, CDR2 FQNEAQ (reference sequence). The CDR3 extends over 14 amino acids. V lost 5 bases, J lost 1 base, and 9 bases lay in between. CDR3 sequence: CASSLQGSGNTIYF. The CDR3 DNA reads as TGTGCCAGCAGCCTACAGGGATCTGGAAACACCATATATTTT.

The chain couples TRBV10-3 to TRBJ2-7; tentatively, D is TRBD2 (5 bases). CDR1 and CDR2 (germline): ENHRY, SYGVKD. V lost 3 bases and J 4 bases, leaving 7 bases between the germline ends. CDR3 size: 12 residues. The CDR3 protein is CAISEGGYEQYF. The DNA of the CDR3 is TGTGCCATCAGTGAAGGAGGATACGAGCAGTACTTC.

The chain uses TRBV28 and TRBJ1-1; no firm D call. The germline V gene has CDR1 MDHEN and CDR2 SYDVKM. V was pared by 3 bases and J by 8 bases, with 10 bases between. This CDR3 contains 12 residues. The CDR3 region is CASSFPASEAFF. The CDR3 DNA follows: TGTGCCAGCAGTTTTCCCGCGAGCGAAGCTTTCTTT.

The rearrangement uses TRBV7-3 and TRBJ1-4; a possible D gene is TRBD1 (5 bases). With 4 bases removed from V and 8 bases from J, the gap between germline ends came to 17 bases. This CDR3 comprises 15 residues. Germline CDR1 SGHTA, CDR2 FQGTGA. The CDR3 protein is CASSSYRTVREKLFF. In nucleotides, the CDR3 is TGTGCCAGCAGCTCCTACAGGACGGTCAGGGAAAAACTGTTTTTT.

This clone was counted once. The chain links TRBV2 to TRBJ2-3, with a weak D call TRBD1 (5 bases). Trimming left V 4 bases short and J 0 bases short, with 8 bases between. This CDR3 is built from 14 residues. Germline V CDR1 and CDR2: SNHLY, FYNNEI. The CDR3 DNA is TGTGCCAGCAGTGGACAGCTTAGCACAGATACGCAGTATTTT. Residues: CASSGQLSTDTQYF.